This record concerns one T cell receptor (beta chain) sequence. Its antigen remains undetermined. No quality values exist for individual bases; no much larger clone is one base distant. The immunoSEQ Assay, a bias-controlled multiplex PCR, was used to amplify TCRbeta CDR3 regions from genomic DNA. The authors' pipeline ran thus. Within the assay, amplification of reference gene primers was used to estimate how many nucleated cells each sample contained. To quantify the absolute abundance of each unique TCRbeta CDR3 rearrangement, sequence reads were collapsed and filtered. For each sample, productive Simpson clonality was calculated as the square root of Simpson's diversity index over productive rearrangements. TCRdb's version of the immuneACCESS table is confined to in-frame rearrangements and falls short of the full clone set. An unresolved V gene accounts for under half of the shortfall where checked; the remainder is of unknown origin. V and J calls and clone size are as listed in that table; D and trimming were resolved from the DNA. The sample table lists around 220,000 clones, about 84% of them with a count of one. The ten top clones hold about 8.3% of the sample.

These data belong to a study of blood T cell repertoires in COVID-19 (dated by TCRdb to the early 2020s). As for the study more broadly: Collaborator samples came from the United States, Italy and Spain and covered acute and convalescent phases of COVID-19. The material from the prospective study consisted of cDNA or gDNA derived from T cells, B-cell-depleted T cells, or PBMCs. The dataset comprised deeply sampled blood TCRbeta repertoires from subjects exposed to, actively infected with, or recovered from COVID-19. A freely available public database, intended as a resource for researchers studying the immune response to SARS-CoV-2, is where the repertoires were released. Samples came from the ongoing ImmuneRACE study (first 160 participants) plus 1,254 subjects from 6 global collaborators. The sample metadata nearly always contained a de-identified subject ID, COVID-19 status, age in years and sex. HLA class I and class II types, where available, came from metadata supplied by the sample provider rather than from assay-based typing. The study at large found these results: How much clinical and demographic metadata was included differed by source and by participant, and the metadata was provided uncurated.

One collaborating source in Seattle enrolled patients during active infection and followed them longitudinally through the course of disease. The collaborating institutions used their own protocols to collect whole blood in K2EDTA tubes. For TCRbeta analysis, collaborators shipped samples as frozen whole blood, isolated PBMCs, or DNA extracted from either of those sample types. Sequencing was carried out using peripheral blood. The source is a woman older than 75 with COVID-19, enrolled during active disease.

The nucleotide sequence is given as TGTGCCATCAGTGAGCGGGGGGTCACAGATACGCAGTATTTT. Protein translation: CAISERGVTDTQYF. The chain joins TRBV10-3 to TRBJ2-3, with 7 bases matching TRBD2. The CDR3 contains 14 residues, cysteine and phenylalanine counted. Only the CDR3 region is kept as DNA, spanning 42 bases read in frame from base 1. Here V drops 2 bases and J drops 2 bases, and the junction holds 1 base not matched to any gene. Via the germline V gene, CDR1 is ENHRY and CDR2 SYGVKD.